Listed below are T cell receptor beta chains from one sample, sequenced in a study of CD8+ T cells in alopecia areata. Sequencing was performed with immunoSEQ multiplex PCR; in TCRdb, only in-frame clones are kept and a portion is missing. The sample contains roughly 65,000 clones, roughly 44% of which appear only once. The source was CD8+ T cells sorted from blood, collected at week 0. The receptors shown here come from a human donor with alopecia areata. Each CDR3 is given with its conserved first and last residue. The D gene is left open where the match is weak. The size field is filled for only some rows; it gives once, few, many or a size class.

abundance	v_gene	d_gene	j_gene	CDR3aa	CDR3nt
few	TRBV7-9	NA	TRBJ2-7	CASSLEGSDEQYF	TGTGCCAGCAGCTTGGAGGGTTCGGACGAGCAGTACTTC
NA	TRBV5-1	NA	TRBJ2-7	CASSYRAGTHEQYF	TGCGCCAGCAGCTACAGGGCCGGCACCCACGAGCAGTACTTC
NA	TRBV5-4	TRBD1	TRBJ1-2	CASSLDAAGGNYGYTF	TGTGCCAGCAGCTTGGACGCTGCAGGGGGAAACTATGGCTACACCTTC
many	TRBV28	NA	TRBJ2-2	CASSPSLEGALGGELFF	TGTGCCAGCAGTCCTAGTTTGGAGGGGGCGCTGGGCGGGGAGCTGTTTTTT
NA	TRBV29-1	TRBD2	TRBJ2-3	CSVGAPDTRAGVRYTQYF	TGCAGCGTCGGGGCCCCGGATACGAGGGCGGGAGTTCGCTATACGCAGTATTTT
NA	TRBV5-4	TRBD1	TRBJ2-5	CASSSRTGDGETQYF	TGTGCCAGCAGCTCGAGGACAGGGGATGGGGAGACCCAGTACTTC
once	TRBV7-8	TRBD1	TRBJ1-1	CASSLGTGGWGTEAFF	TGTGCCAGCAGCTTGGGGACAGGAGGCTGGGGGACTGAAGCTTTCTTT
NA	TRBV27	TRBD2	TRBJ2-1	CASSLAGLAETEQFF	TGTGCCAGCAGTTTAGCGGGACTAGCGGAAACAGAGCAGTTCTTC
NA	TRBV19	NA	TRBJ1-5	CASRGPAEDQPQHF	TGTGCCAGTAGAGGGCCGGCCGAGGATCAGCCCCAGCATTTT
NA	TRBV30	TRBD2	TRBJ2-1	CAWSVLQREREGYEQFF	TGTGCCTGGAGTGTACTCCAGAGAGAGCGGGAGGGCTATGAGCAGTTCTTC
NA	TRBV27	NA	TRBJ2-7	CASSLSPPGEQYF	TGTGCCAGCAGTTTATCCCCGCCGGGCGAGCAGTACTTC
NA	TRBV29-1	NA	TRBJ2-5	CSVGEKETQYF	TGCAGCGTCGGGGAGAAAGAGACCCAGTACTTC
NA	TRBV6-5	NA	TRBJ1-5	CASGASNQPQHF	TGTGCCAGCGGGGCTAGCAATCAGCCCCAGCATTTT
few	TRBV29-1	TRBD1	TRBJ2-3	CSVIPGQGGDTQYF	TGCAGCGTTATCCCGGGACAGGGAGGTGATACGCAGTATTTT
NA	TRBV7-2	TRBD2	TRBJ2-7	CASTPRGGEQYF	TGTGCCAGCACTCCCCGGGGGGGCGAGCAGTACTTC
few	TRBV7-9	TRBD1	TRBJ1-1	CASRTGELNTEAFF	TGTGCCAGCAGAACAGGGGAGCTGAACACTGAAGCTTTCTTT
NA	TRBV29-1	TRBD1	TRBJ2-2	CSVLGTGANTGELFF	TGCAGCGTCCTAGGGACAGGGGCGAACACCGGGGAGCTGTTTTTT
NA	TRBV9	TRBD1	TRBJ1-2	CASSGRTGEAYGYTF	TGTGCCAGCAGCGGACGGACAGGCGAGGCCTATGGCTACACCTTC
NA	TRBV9	NA	TRBJ2-3	CASSVGGGFTDTQYF	TGTGCCAGCAGCGTAGGTGGCGGATTCACAGATACGCAGTATTTT
few	TRBV5-1	NA	TRBJ1-4	CASSETNEKLFF	TGCGCCAGCAGCGAAACTAATGAAAAACTGTTTTTT
NA	TRBV7-9	NA	TRBJ2-5	CASSPARGSGETQYF	TGTGCCAGCAGCCCCGCCCGGGGGAGCGGGGAGACCCAGTACTTC
few	TRBV6-1	NA	TRBJ2-5	CAIYEGDEEETQYF	TGTGCCATCTACGAGGGGGATGAAGAAGAGACCCAGTACTTC
NA	TRBV11-2	NA	TRBJ2-3	CASSSAGSTDTQYF	TGTGCCAGCAGCTCAGCAGGAAGCACAGATACGCAGTATTTT
few	TRBV7-9	NA	TRBJ1-1	CASSYPGPEAFF	TGTGCCAGCAGCTACCCTGGCCCTGAAGCTTTCTTT
few	TRBV14	NA	TRBJ2-1	CASSDGGHGFGEQFF	TGTGCCAGCAGCGATGGGGGCCACGGGTTCGGTGAGCAGTTCTTC
NA	TRBV9	TRBD1	TRBJ1-2	CASSESGTGIRGYTF	TGTGCCAGCAGCGAGTCCGGGACAGGGATACGTGGCTACACCTTC
NA	TRBV30	NA	TRBJ1-1	CAWRTRVMNTEAFF	TGTGCCTGGAGGACCAGGGTAATGAACACTGAAGCTTTCTTT
once	TRBV29-1	NA	TRBJ1-2	CSTTGLYGSTF	TGCAGCACGACGGGACTTTATGGAAGCACCTTC
few	TRBV7-8	NA	TRBJ2-2	CASSDPTGELFF	TGTGCCAGCAGCGACCCGACTGGGGAGCTGTTTTTT
NA	TRBV25-1	TRBD2	TRBJ2-5	CASSEGGSGETQYF	TGTGCCAGCAGTGAGGGCGGGAGCGGAGAGACCCAGTACTTC
NA	TRBV7-6	TRBD2	TRBJ2-1	CASSDKTSGDYNEQFF	TGTGCCAGCAGCGATAAGACTAGCGGAGATTACAATGAGCAGTTCTTC
NA	TRBV27	TRBD1	TRBJ1-5	CASSQYAGTVNQPQHF	TGTGCCAGCAGTCAATACGCCGGGACAGTGAATCAGCCCCAGCATTTT
NA	TRBV9	NA	TRBJ1-5	CASSVGSGGNQPQHF	TGTGCCAGCAGCGTAGGGAGTGGTGGCAATCAGCCCCAGCATTTT
NA	TRBV2	NA	TRBJ2-7	CASSEEAAYEQYF	TGTGCCAGCAGTGAAGAGGCAGCCTACGAGCAGTACTTC
few	TRBV29-1	NA	TRBJ1-2	CSVDHREQGGGYTF	TGCAGCGTTGACCACCGCGAACAGGGAGGAGGCTACACCTTC
few	TRBV4-1	NA	TRBJ2-5	CASSQAQGQPQYF	TGCGCCAGCAGCCAAGCCCAGGGGCAACCCCAGTACTTC
few	TRBV28	TRBD1	TRBJ2-7	CASRPPGTGFMWQYF	TGTGCCAGCAGACCGCCCGGGACAGGCTTCATGTGGCAGTACTTC
few	TRBV29-1	NA	TRBJ2-2	CSVPGAGRLFF	TGCAGCGTCCCTGGGGCAGGGAGACTGTTTTTT
few	TRBV5-1	NA	TRBJ2-3	CASSADTDRTDTQYF	TGCGCCAGCAGCGCCGACACGGACCGCACAGATACGCAGTATTTT
NA	TRBV9	TRBD1	TRBJ2-3	CASSVGQGKDTQYF	TGTGCCAGCAGCGTAGGACAGGGGAAGGATACGCAGTATTTT
NA	TRBV29-1	NA	TRBJ2-1	CSVTGVYNEQFF	TGCAGCGTTACGGGCGTCTACAATGAGCAGTTCTTC
NA	TRBV28	TRBD1	TRBJ2-5	CASSLFRGQGASETQYF	TGTGCCAGCAGTTTATTTCGGGGACAGGGGGCCTCAGAGACCCAGTACTTC
NA	TRBV27	NA	TRBJ1-2	CASSLSRVGGYTF	TGTGCCAGCAGTTTATCCAGGGTCGGGGGCTACACCTTC
few	TRBV9	NA	TRBJ2-3	CASSPTGTDTQYF	TGTGCCAGCAGCCCTACAGGCACAGATACGCAGTATTTT
few	TRBV29-1	TRBD2	TRBJ2-7	CSVEGLAGETTTYEQYF	TGCAGCGTTGAGGGACTAGCGGGGGAAACTACCACCTACGAGCAGTACTTC
NA	TRBV5-4	TRBD2	TRBJ2-3	CASSTLLGGRPDTQYF	TGTGCCAGCAGCACTCTTTTGGGGGGGAGGCCAGATACGCAGTATTTT
many	TRBV7-6	NA	TRBJ2-2	CASSLGAENTGELFF	TGTGCCAGCAGCTTAGGGGCAGAGAACACCGGGGAGCTGTTTTTT
NA	TRBV25-1	NA	TRBJ1-1	CASSVGIGVPCFF	TGTGCCAGCAGTGTCGGTATCGGTGTCCCGTGTTTCTTT
NA	TRBV30	TRBD1	TRBJ2-7	CAWRGGQAIYEQYF	TGTGCCTGGAGGGGTGGACAGGCAATCTACGAGCAGTACTTC